This T cell receptor beta chain was recorded in a study of radiotherapy plus CTLA-4 blockade in lung cancer. Study-wide background: Objective responses were seen in about a sixth of patients, disease control in roughly 30%. Whole-study results and caveats: Early shifts in blood T cell clones, with interferon-beta, reportedly predicted response best. Radiotherapy was combined with ipilimumab, and tumor-derived TCR clones then expanded in blood.

The ends were cut back, 4 bases at V and 7 bases at J, with 19 bases in the middle. CDR3 length: 15 amino acids. The germline V gene encodes CDR1 SGHTA and CDR2 FQGNSA. CTLA-4 blockade with ipilimumab, together with focal radiation, was given to patients with chemo-refractory metastatic non-small-cell lung cancer. In the case of this clone: Its antigen remains unidentified.

Profiling relied on immunoSEQ multiplex PCR, and the TCRdb table lists in-frame clones only, not all of them. The data hold around 110,000 clones, with over 65% observed a single time. The starting material was peripheral blood, obtained from a patient treated with radiotherapy plus ipilimumab. This TCR came from a human donor with non-small cell lung cancer that progressed on radiotherapy plus ipilimumab. Some clones in this sample may be carry-over from other donors' samples. The chain has TRBV7-2 and TRBJ1-2; D is possibly TRBD1 (6 bases). The CDR3 region is CASSSGGRGLFGYTF. The CDR3 bases are TGTGCCAGCAGCTCGGGGGGCAGGGGTTTGTTTGGCTACACCTTC.